A selection of T cell receptor beta chains follows, all from one sample in a study of identical twins. TCRdb redid the calling of the 5' RACE reads with MiXCR, one entry per CDR3 protein. The sample lists about 890,000 distinct CDR3 sequences; roughly 12% were seen once. The sample was also reused in another study, on yellow fever vaccine responses in identical twins.

Sequencing was carried out using PBMCs. These receptors all come from a young woman in good health. CDR3s include the opening cysteine and the closing phenylalanine or tryptophan. The D gene is left open where the match is weak. Only some rows state a clone size, as once, few, many or a class for expanded clones.

clone size	D gene	V gene	J gene	CDR3 DNA	CDR3 protein
-	-	TRBV4-1	TRBJ1-4	TGCGCCAGCAGCCAGGCCGGGACCCAGCCAGGTGAAAAACTGTTTTTT	CASSQAGTQPGEKLFF
many	-	TRBV10-3	TRBJ1-2	TGTGCCATCAGTGAAAACAAACGGGAGAGCTATGGCTACACCTTC	CAISENKRESYGYTF
few	TRBD1	TRBV4-1	TRBJ1-5	TGCGCCAGCAGCACAGGGGAGGGGAATCAGCCCCAGCATTTT	CASSTGEGNQPQHF
few	-	TRBV12-3/TRBV12-4	TRBJ2-2	TGTGCCAGCAATATAGGGAACACCGGGGAGCTGTTTTTT	CASNIGNTGELFF
many	-	TRBV4-1	TRBJ1-1	TGCGCCAGCAGCCACCAGAACACTGAAGCTTTCTTT	CASSHQNTEAFF
many	TRBD1	TRBV12-3/TRBV12-4	TRBJ2-1	TGTGCCAGCAGTTCCTCCACACAGGGGGCAAGGCCGTTCTTC	CASSSSTQGARPFF
many	-	TRBV15	TRBJ1-1	TGTGCCACCAGCTCACCGGACAAACGTGAAGCTTTCTTT	CATSSPDKREAFF
many	TRBD1	TRBV12-3/TRBV12-4	TRBJ2-1	TGTGCCAGCAGTGAACAGGGGAGCTCCTACAATGAGCAGTTCTTC	CASSEQGSSYNEQFF
few	-	TRBV5-1	TRBJ1-2	TGCGCCAGCAGCTTGGATGTTAAGCAAAACTATGGCTACACCTTC	CASSLDVKQNYGYTF
few	-	TRBV12-3/TRBV12-4	TRBJ1-2	TGTGCCAGCAGTTCCACAGGGTTTAGGGGTGGCTACACCTTC	CASSSTGFRGGYTF
-	-	TRBV12-3/TRBV12-4	TRBJ1-5	TGTGCCAGCAGGCTAGGGACATGGGGTCAGCCCCAGCATTTT	CASRLGTWGQPQHF
few	-	TRBV6-5	TRBJ2-7	TGTGCCAGCAGTACCCCCTTGACAGCGCAGTACTTC	CASSTPLTAQYF